Detailed here is one TCR beta chain. This clone occurred a few times. There is no known antigen for this receptor. Base qualities are missing; no much larger clone stands one base away. Via the germline V gene, CDR1 is MDHEN and CDR2 SYDVKM. V drops 5 bases and J drops 11 bases, leaving 12 bases in between. The CDR3 measures 11 amino acids from cysteine to phenylalanine. The DNA shown is the 33-base CDR3, in frame from base 1. This record belongs to a study of blood T cell repertoires in COVID-19 (dated by TCRdb to between 2020 and 2021). General notes on the study: Samples from collaborators originated in the United States, Italy and Spain and spanned both the acute and convalescent phases of COVID-19. The material from the prospective study consisted of cDNA or gDNA derived from T cells, B-cell-depleted T cells, or PBMCs. Subjects who had been exposed to COVID-19, were actively infected with it, or had recovered from it provided the deeply sampled blood TCRbeta repertoires that made up the dataset. A freely available public database, intended as a resource for researchers studying the immune response to SARS-CoV-2, is where the repertoires were released. The samples were drawn from the first 160 participants of the ongoing ImmuneRACE study and from under 1,500 subjects provided by 6 global collaborators. The sample metadata nearly always contained a de-identified subject ID, COVID-19 status, age in years and sex. HLA class I and class II types, where available, came from metadata supplied by the sample provider rather than from assay-based typing. General findings and caveats noted by the study authors: How much clinical and demographic metadata was included differed by source and by participant, and the metadata was provided uncurated.

TCRbeta CDR3 regions were amplified from genomic DNA by means of the immunoSEQ Assay, a bias-controlled multiplex PCR. The paper's processing steps were these. Nucleated cell counts per sample were estimated from amplification of reference gene primers within the assay. Sequence reads were collapsed and filtered to measure the absolute abundance of every unique TCRbeta CDR3 rearrangement. For each sample, productive Simpson clonality was calculated as the square root of Simpson's diversity index across productive rearrangements. TCRdb took this table from immuneACCESS and kept in-frame rearrangements with V and J called. Such tables lack part of the clones; where checked against another copy, unresolved V genes explain under half of the gap, and the rest is unexplained. The V and J calls and clone size were taken over from that table, and D and trimming were inferred from the DNA. The sample table contains fewer than 400,000 clones; only one count was recorded for around 87% of them. The ten most abundant clones make up roughly 9.4% of the sample.

Enrolling through a virtual design, the prospective study's participants ranged in age from roughly 18 to 89 years and lived across around 25 United States geographic areas. To assign participants to cohorts, the prospective study relied on clinical history that participants themselves reported in a screening survey and a study questionnaire. ImmuneRACE Cohort 3 recovered participants were defined by two consecutive negative NP/OP PCR tests, healthcare professional clearance, or symptom resolution. Mobile phlebotomists in the prospective study collected whole blood, serum and a nasopharyngeal or oropharyngeal swab from every participant. Prospective study participants could optionally give additional blood draws and questionnaires over a roughly 2-month period. Before DNA extraction, blood samples from the prospective study were shipped at room temperature or frozen.

Sequenced sample: PBMCs or T cells enriched from blood (not recorded which). The receptor was isolated from a woman aged 45-65 years who had recovered from COVID-19. The rearranged segments are TRBV28 and TRBJ1-1; D gene: possibly TRBD1, on 5 matching bases. The CDR3: CASSINRGAFF. The DNA reads as follows: TGTGCCAGCAGTATAAACCGGGGGGCTTTCTTT. With all but the CDR3 taken from the reference TRBV28 and TRBJ1-1 genes, the full variable domain is: DVKVTQSSRYLVKRTGEKVFLECVQDMDHENMFWYRQDPGLGLRLIYFSYDVKMKEKGDIPEGYSVSREKKERFSLILESASTNQTSMYLCASSINRGAFFGQGTRLTVV.